This TCR beta chain was identified during a study of cytomegalovirus exposure and HLA in healthy donors. The PCR contained 60 Vbeta and 13 Jbeta primers. Measured with immunoSEQ multiplex PCR; TCRdb has only the in-frame clones, and not every one. The table lists 130,000 to 150,000 clones, approximately 73% of them singletons. Study-wide results and caveats: Rare TCR sequences dominated, though some public TCRs recurred in many donors.

As to this clone: The antigen remains undetermined.

This CDR3 comprises 15 residues. After removal of 1 base from V and 7 bases from J, the junction contained 6 bases not matched to a gene. CDR1 is SGHDT, CDR2 YYEEEE, per germline. The specimen sequenced was PBMCs. The chain employs TRBV5-6 and TRBJ2-1, with 9 positions matching TRBD1. The sequence was obtained from a human donor in good health. CDR3 bases: TGTGCCAGCAGCTTGCCCCGGACAGGGGATAATGAGCAGTTCTTC. Its protein product is CASSLPRTGDNEQFF.